The source of this TCR beta chain is a study of blood T cell repertoires in COVID-19. The germline V and J ends were trimmed by 2 bases and 5 bases, with 13 bases remaining between them. CDR1 and CDR2 from the germline V gene are LNHDA and SQIVND (reference sequence). The CDR3 totals 15 residues. Profiling relied on immunoSEQ multiplex PCR, and the TCRdb table lists in-frame clones only, not all of them. The data hold some 99,000 clones, with approximately 80% observed a single time. This chain uses TRBV19 with TRBJ2-1; D is possibly TRBD1 (5 bases). The source is a woman older than 75 with active or convalescent COVID-19. The sequenced sample consisted of peripheral blood. This chain's CDR3 is CASSISQGNDNEQFF. CDR3 sequence (DNA): TGTGCCAGTAGTATAAGTCAGGGAAACGACAATGAGCAGTTCTTC.